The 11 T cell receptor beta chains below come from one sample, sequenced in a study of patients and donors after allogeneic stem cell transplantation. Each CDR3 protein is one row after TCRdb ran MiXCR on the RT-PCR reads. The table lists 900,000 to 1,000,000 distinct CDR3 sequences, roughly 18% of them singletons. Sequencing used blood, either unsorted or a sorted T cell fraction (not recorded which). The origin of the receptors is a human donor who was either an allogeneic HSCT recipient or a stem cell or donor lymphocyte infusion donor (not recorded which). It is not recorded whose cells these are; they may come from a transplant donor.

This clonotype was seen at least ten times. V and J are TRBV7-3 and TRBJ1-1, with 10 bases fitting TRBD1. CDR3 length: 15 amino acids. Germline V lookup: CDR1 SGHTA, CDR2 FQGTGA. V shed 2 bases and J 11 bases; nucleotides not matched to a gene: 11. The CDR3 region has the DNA TGTGCCAGCAGCTTAGGTGTACCGGGACAGGGGTTGGCTTTCTTT. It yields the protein CASSLGVPGQGLAFF.

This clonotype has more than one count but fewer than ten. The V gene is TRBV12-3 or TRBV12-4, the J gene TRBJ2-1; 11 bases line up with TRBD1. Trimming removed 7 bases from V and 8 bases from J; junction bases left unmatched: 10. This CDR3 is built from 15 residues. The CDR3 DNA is TGTGCCAGCACCTTCGGGGGACAGGGGGGCGATGAGCAGTTCTTC. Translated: CASTFGGQGGDEQFF.

The CDR3 DNA reads as TGCAGTGCTAGAGACCCGGGAGCGGGGTACGAGCAGTACTTC. Encoded protein: CSARDPGAGYEQYF. The genes are TRBV20-1 and TRBJ2-7, with TRBD2 matching over 7 bases. This CDR3 comprises 14 residues. The junction had 6 bases not matched to a gene; V was cut back by 0 bases and J by 4 bases. Germline-derived CDR1 and CDR2 are DFQATT and SNEGSKA (reference sequence).

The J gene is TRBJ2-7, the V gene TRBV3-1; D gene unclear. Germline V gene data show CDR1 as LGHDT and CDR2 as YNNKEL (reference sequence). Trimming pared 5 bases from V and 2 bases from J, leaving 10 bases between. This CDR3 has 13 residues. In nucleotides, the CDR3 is TGTGCCAGCAGCGGAGACCTTCCCTACGAGCAGTACTTC. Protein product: CASSGDLPYEQYF.

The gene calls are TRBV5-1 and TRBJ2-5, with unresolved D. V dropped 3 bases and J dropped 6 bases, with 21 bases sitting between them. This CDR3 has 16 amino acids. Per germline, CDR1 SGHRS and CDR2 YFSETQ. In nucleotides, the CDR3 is TGCGCCAGCAGCTCCGGACCACCTGAAGGCGGAAAGACCCAGTACTTC. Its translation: CASSSGPPEGGKTQYF.

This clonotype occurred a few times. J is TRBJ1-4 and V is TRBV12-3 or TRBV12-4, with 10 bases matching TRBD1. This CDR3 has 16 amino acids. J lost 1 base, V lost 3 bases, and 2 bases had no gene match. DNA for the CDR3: TGTGCCAGCAGTTTGGGACAGGGGTTAACTAATGAAAAACTGTTTTTT. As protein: CASSLGQGLTNEKLFF.

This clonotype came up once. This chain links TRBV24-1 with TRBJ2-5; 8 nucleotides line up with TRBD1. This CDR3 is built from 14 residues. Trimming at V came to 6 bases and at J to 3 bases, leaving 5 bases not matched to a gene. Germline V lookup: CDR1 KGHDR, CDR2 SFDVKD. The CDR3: CATSSGQGKETQYF. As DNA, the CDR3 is TGTGCCACCAGTTCTGGACAGGGTAAAGAGACCCAGTACTTC.

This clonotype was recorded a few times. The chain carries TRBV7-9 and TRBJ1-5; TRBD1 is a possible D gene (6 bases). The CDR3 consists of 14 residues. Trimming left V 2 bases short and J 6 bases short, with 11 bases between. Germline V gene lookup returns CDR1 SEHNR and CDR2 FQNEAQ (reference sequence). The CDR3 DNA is TGTGCCAGCAGCTTAAGGACAGAAAGTCAGCCCCAGCATTTT. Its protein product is CASSLRTESQPQHF.

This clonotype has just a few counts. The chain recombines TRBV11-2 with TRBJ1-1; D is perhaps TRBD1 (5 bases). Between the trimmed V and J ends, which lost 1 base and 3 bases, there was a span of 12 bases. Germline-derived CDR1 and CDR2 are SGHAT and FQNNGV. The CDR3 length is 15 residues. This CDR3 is CASSLVEGLDTEAFF. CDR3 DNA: TGTGCCAGCAGCTTAGTCGAGGGGTTGGACACTGAAGCTTTCTTT.

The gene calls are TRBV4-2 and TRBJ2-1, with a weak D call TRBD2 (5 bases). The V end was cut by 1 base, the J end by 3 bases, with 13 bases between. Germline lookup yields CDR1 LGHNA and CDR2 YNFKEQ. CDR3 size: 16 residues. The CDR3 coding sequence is TGTGCCAGCAGCCAAGTTGCGGCGGGCTACTACAATGAGCAGTTCTTC. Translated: CASSQVAAGYYNEQFF.

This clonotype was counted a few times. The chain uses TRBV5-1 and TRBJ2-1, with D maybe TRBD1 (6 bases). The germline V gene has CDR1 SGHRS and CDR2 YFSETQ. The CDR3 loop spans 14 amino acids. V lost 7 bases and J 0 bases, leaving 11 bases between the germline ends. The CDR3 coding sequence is TGCGCCAGCGCGAGGGGGAACTCCTACAATGAGCAGTTCTTC. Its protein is CASARGNSYNEQFF. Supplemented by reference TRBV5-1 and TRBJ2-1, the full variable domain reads KAGVTQTPRYLIKTRGQQVTLSCSPISGHRSVSWYQQTPGQGLQFLFEYFSETQRNKGNFPGRFSGRQFSNSRSEMNVSTLELGDSALYLCASARGNSYNEQFFGPGTRLTVL.